This TCR beta chain derives from a study of T cells in Graves' hyperthyroidism and ophthalmopathy. Researchers took RNA transcripts and amplified the TCR beta CDR3 regions from them. Primed by the HTBI set, a first-round RT-PCR was run on the TCR CDR3. TCRdb recomputed calls from the multiplex PCR reads with MiXCR, one row per CDR3 protein. Of approximately 690,000 distinct CDR3 sequences listed, approximately 14% are singletons. V lost 1 base and J lost 4, with 7 bases in between. The CDR3 runs 12 residues. In germline, CDR1 is DFQATT, CDR2 SNEGSKA (reference sequence). This clonotype came up a few times.

The sample comprised blood. The gene calls are TRBV20-1 and TRBJ1-2; no firm D call. The TCR comes from a woman between 45 and 65 years old with Graves' ophthalmopathy. The CDR3 coding sequence is TGCAGTGCTAGAGTGGGATTCTATGGCTACACCTTC. This codes for CSARVGFYGYTF.